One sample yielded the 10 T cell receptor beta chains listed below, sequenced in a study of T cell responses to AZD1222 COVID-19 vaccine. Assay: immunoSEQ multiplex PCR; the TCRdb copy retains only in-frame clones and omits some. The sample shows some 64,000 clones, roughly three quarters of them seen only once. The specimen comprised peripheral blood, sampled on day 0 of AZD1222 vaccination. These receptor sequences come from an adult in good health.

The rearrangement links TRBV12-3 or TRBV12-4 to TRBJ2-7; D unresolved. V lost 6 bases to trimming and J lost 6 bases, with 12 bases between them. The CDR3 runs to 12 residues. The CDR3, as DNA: TGTGCCAGCAGCCCCCGAGTGGGCGAGCAGTACTTC. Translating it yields CASSPRVGEQYF.

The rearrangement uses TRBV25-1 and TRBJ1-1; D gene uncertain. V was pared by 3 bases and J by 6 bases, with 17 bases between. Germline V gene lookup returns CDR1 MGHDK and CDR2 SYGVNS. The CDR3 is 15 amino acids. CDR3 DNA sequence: TGTGCCAGCAGTGATTCAGGCCAGCCGAGCGCTGAAGCTTTCTTT. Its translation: CASSDSGQPSAEAFF.

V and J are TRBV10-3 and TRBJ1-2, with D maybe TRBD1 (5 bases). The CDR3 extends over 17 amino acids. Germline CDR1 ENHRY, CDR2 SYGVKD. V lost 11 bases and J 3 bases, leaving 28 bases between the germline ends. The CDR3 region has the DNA TGTGCCTCCGGGGTCCTAGGGGTCTCGGTTGATGACTATGGCTACACCTTC. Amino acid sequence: CASGVLGVSVDDYGYTF.

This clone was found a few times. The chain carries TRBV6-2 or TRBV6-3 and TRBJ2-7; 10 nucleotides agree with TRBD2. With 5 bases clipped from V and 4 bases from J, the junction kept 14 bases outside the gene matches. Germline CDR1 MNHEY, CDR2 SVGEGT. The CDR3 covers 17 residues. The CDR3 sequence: CASSPLTSGRFLYEQYF. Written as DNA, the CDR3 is TGTGCCAGCAGTCCCCTGACTAGCGGGCGGTTCCTATACGAGCAGTACTTC.

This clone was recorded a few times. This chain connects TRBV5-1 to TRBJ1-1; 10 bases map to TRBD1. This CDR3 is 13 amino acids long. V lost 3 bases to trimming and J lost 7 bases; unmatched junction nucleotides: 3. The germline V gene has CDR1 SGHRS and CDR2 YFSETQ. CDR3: CASSWGQGIEAFF. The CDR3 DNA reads TGCGCCAGCAGCTGGGGACAGGGGATTGAAGCTTTCTTT.

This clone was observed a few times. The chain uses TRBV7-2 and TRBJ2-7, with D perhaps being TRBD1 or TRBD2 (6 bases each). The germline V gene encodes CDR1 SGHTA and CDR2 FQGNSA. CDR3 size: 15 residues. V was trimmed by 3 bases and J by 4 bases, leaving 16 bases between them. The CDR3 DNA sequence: TGTGCCAGCAGCTTGGGGGGCGTGGCGGGGTACGAGCAGTACTTC. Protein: CASSLGGVAGYEQYF.

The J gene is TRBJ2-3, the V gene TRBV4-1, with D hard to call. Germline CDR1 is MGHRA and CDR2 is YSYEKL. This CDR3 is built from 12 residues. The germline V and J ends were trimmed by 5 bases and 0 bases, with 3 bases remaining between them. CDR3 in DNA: TGCGCCAGCAGCTTAAGCACAGATACGCAGTATTTT. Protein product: CASSLSTDTQYF.

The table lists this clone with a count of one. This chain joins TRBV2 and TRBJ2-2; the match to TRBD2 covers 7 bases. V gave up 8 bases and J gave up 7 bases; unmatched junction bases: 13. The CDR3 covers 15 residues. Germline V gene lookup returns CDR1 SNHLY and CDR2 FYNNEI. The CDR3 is CASRAATSSDGELFF. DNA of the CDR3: TGTGCCAGCCGTGCCGCGACTAGCTCGGACGGGGAGCTGTTTTTT.

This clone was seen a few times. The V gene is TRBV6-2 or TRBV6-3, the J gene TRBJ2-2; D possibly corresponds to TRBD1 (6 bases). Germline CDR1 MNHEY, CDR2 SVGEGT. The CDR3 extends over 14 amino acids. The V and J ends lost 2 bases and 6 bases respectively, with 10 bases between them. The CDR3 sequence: CASSYAGEAGELFF. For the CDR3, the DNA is TGTGCCAGCAGTTACGCAGGGGAAGCCGGGGAGCTGTTTTTT.

The chain's CDR3 is CASSNNRGEGGYTF. The CDR3 DNA reads as TGTGCCAGCAGCAACAACAGGGGCGAAGGTGGCTACACCTTC. The chain is built from TRBV9 and TRBJ1-2; 7 nucleotides agree with TRBD1. J was trimmed by 7 bases and V by 4 bases; bases with no gene match: 10. The CDR3 totals 14 residues. The germline CDR1 and CDR2 sequences are SGDLS and YYNGEE.